The 31 T cell receptor beta chains below all came from one sample that was sequenced in a study of shared clonotypes between healthy human individuals. Profiling relied on immunoSEQ multiplex PCR, and the TCRdb table lists in-frame clones only, not all of them. The data show about 1,500,000 clones, roughly 96% seen once. The sample was naive CD4+ T cells sorted from blood. Subset indicated: CD45RA+ positively selected. The receptors shown here come from a young man in good health.

The chain combines TRBV28 with TRBJ1-4; 8 bases line up with TRBD1. V was pared by 6 bases and J by 8 bases, with 5 bases of the junction left unmatched. The CDR3 extends over 13 amino acids. Looked up from germline, CDR1 is MDHEN and CDR2 is SYDVKM. The CDR3 coding sequence is TGTGCCAGCAGCTGGACAGGGAGCGAAAAACTGTTTTTT. Translation gives CASSWTGSEKLFF. Filled out from reference TRBV28 and TRBJ1-4, the complete variable domain reads DVKVTQSSRYLVKRTGEKVFLECVQDMDHENMFWYRQDPGLGLRLIYFSYDVKMKEKGDIPEGYSVSREKKERFSLILESASTNQTSMYLCASSWTGSEKLFFGSGTQLSVL.

Turning to this clone: The sample carries other DNA sequences with the same CDR3. The V and J genes are TRBV5-1 and TRBJ2-1, with D possibly being TRBD1 or TRBD2 (6 bases each). The CDR3 loop spans 16 amino acids. The germline CDR1 and CDR2 sequences are SGHRS and YFSETQ. The V gene lost 0 bases and the J gene lost 0 bases, with 10 bases spanning the gap. CDR3 sequence (DNA): TGCGCCAGCAGCTTGGTAGGGGGGAGCTCCTACAATGAGCAGTTCTTC. Translation gives CASSLVGGSSYNEQFF.

For this clone: Different DNA sequences within this sample yield the same CDR3. The chain links TRBV18 to TRBJ2-3; TRBD1 agrees at 8 bases. Germline assignment: CDR1 KGHSH and CDR2 LQKENI. V was pared by 4 bases and J by 3 bases, with 0 bases of the junction left unmatched. The CDR3 runs 13 residues. In DNA form, the CDR3 reads TGTGCCAGCTCACGGACAGGGACAGATACGCAGTATTTT. It specifies CASSRTGTDTQYF.

This chain joins TRBV28 and TRBJ2-3, with TRBD1 as a possible D gene (6 bases). CDR3 length equals 15 residues. The V and J ends lost 5 bases and 2 bases respectively, with 14 bases between them. CDR1 is MDHEN and CDR2 is SYDVKM in the germline V gene. The CDR3 sequence: CASSGMDRATDTQYF. CDR3 in DNA: TGTGCCAGCAGTGGCATGGACAGAGCCACAGATACGCAGTATTTT.

The chain has TRBV9 and TRBJ2-2; perhaps TRBD1 as D (6 bases). V lost 4 bases, J lost 6 bases, and 16 bases lay in between. Germline CDR1 SGDLS, CDR2 YYNGEE. This CDR3 contains 15 residues. The CDR3 reads CASSPLQGSPGELFF. The CDR3, as DNA: TGTGCCAGCAGCCCGTTACAGGGATCCCCCGGGGAGCTGTTTTTT.

This chain links TRBV9 with TRBJ2-1; 7 bases are shared with TRBD1. Germline V gives CDR1 SGDLS, CDR2 YYNGEE. The ends lost 4 bases at V and 3 bases at J; junction bases unmatched: 13. The CDR3 length is 17 residues. CDR3 sequence reads: CASSNRDRFDYYNEQFF. For the CDR3, the DNA is TGTGCCAGCAGCAACCGGGACAGATTTGACTACTACAATGAGCAGTTCTTC.

The CDR3 DNA reads TGCGCCAGCAGGGACAGGACCAACTACGAGCAGTACTTC. Translated, it gives CASRDRTNYEQYF. The V and J genes are TRBV10-2 and TRBJ2-7, with TRBD1 identical over 7 bases. This CDR3 spans 13 amino acids. The germline CDR1 and CDR2 sequences are WSHSY and SAAADI. The V gene end was trimmed by 6 bases and the J gene end by 3 bases; junction bases not matched to a gene: 5.

This clone is a singleton in its sample. The genes are TRBV29-1 and TRBJ2-1; D gene unclear. This CDR3 spans 12 amino acids. Per the germline V gene, CDR1 is SQVTM and CDR2 is ANQGSEA. V gave up 6 bases and J gave up 3 bases, with 9 bases separating them. CDR3 sequence: CSVNAGYNEQFF. CDR3 bases: TGCAGCGTCAACGCAGGCTACAATGAGCAGTTCTTC.

The chain couples TRBV11-2 to TRBJ2-1; possibly TRBD1 or TRBD2 for D (5 bases each). CDR1 and CDR2 (germline): SGHAT, FQNNGV. CDR3 length: 16 residues. V lost 4 bases to trimming and J lost 3 bases, with 16 bases between them. The chain's CDR3 is CASSSVKGRDYNEQFF. The DNA for the CDR3 is TGTGCCAGCAGCTCCGTGAAGGGGAGAGACTACAATGAGCAGTTCTTC.

J is TRBJ2-7 and V is TRBV18; 7 bases are a match to TRBD2. V gave up 5 bases and J gave up 3 bases; unmatched junction bases: 7. This CDR3 is built from 14 residues. Germline CDR1 KGHSH, CDR2 LQKENI. The CDR3 DNA is TGTGCCAGCTCATCAGGGAGGGGTAACTACGAGCAGTACTTC. Residues: CASSSGRGNYEQYF.

The V gene is TRBV5-1, the J gene TRBJ2-7; 8 bases agree with TRBD1. Germline V gene sequence: CDR1 SGHRS, CDR2 YFSETQ. The CDR3 contains 14 residues. Trimming at V came to 4 bases and at J to 4 bases, leaving 7 bases not matched to a gene. CDR3 sequence (DNA): TGCGCCAGCAGCGCCCAGGACAGGGCGTACGAGCAGTACTTC. Its translation is CASSAQDRAYEQYF.

V gene TRBV6-5 combines with J gene TRBJ2-7; 10 bases fit TRBD2. Germline loops: CDR1 MNHEY, CDR2 SVGAGI. V was pared by 6 bases and J by 1 base, with 3 bases of the junction left unmatched. The CDR3 spans 14 residues. The DNA of the CDR3 is TGTGCCAGCAGGAAACTAGCGGGATCCTACGAGCAGTACTTC. Protein: CASRKLAGSYEQYF.

With regard to this clone: Additional DNA sequences in this sample encode the identical CDR3. The chain recombines TRBV27 with TRBJ2-1; 12 bases map to TRBD2. Unmatched junction bases numbered 1, after V lost 4 bases and J lost 9 bases. Per germline, CDR1 MNHEY and CDR2 SMNVEV (reference sequence). The CDR3 sequence is 13 residues long. The CDR3 spells CASSSLAGGEQFF. The CDR3 DNA is TGTGCCAGCAGTTCACTAGCGGGAGGTGAGCAGTTCTTC.

This clone is a singleton in its sample. The J gene is TRBJ2-1, the V gene TRBV15; 12 nucleotides align to TRBD2. The CDR3 is 18 amino acids. Germline V gene data show CDR1 as LNHNV and CDR2 as YYDKDF (reference sequence). The J segment lost 8 bases and the V segment lost 3 bases, leaving 14 bases of the junction unmatched. This CDR3 is CATSSRRLAGGPLHEQFF. For the CDR3, the DNA is TGTGCCACCAGCAGCAGGCGTCTAGCGGGAGGGCCACTTCATGAGCAGTTCTTC.

This chain connects TRBV30 to TRBJ2-2, with TRBD2 matching 11 bases. Looked up from germline, CDR1 is GTSNPN and CDR2 is SVGIG (reference sequence). The trim removed 8 bases at V and 7 bases at J, leaving 18 bases unmatched. This CDR3 contains 17 residues. In DNA form, the CDR3 reads TGTGCCGCCGATCGTGACGGTAGCGGGAGGGTCGTCGGGGAGCTGTTTTTT. Its protein is CAADRDGSGRVVGELFF.

The J gene is TRBJ2-2, the V gene TRBV4-3; D remains ambiguous. The CDR3 runs to 17 residues. Trimming removed 0 bases from V and 5 bases from J, with 16 bases in between. From germline, CDR1 is LGHNA and CDR2 YSLEER. Here the CDR3 DNA reads TGCGCCAGCAGCCAAGATGCAAATAGGCCTGGGACCGGGGAGCTGTTTTTT. This encodes CASSQDANRPGTGELFF.

The CDR3 DNA sequence: TGTGCCAGCAGTCCCCACCGCTGGGCCACAGATACGCAGTATTTT. Translation gives CASSPHRWATDTQYF. The V call is TRBV27, the J call TRBJ2-3; D is uncertain. This CDR3 is 15 amino acids long. V was trimmed by 5 bases and J by 2 bases, leaving 14 bases between them. CDR1 and CDR2 from the germline V gene are MNHEY and SMNVEV (reference sequence).

The J gene is TRBJ1-3, the V gene TRBV5-1, with D possibly being TRBD1 (6 bases). Between the trimmed V and J ends, which lost 6 bases and 0 bases, there was a span of 13 bases. The V gene's germline CDR1 is SGHRS and CDR2 YFSETQ. This CDR3 comprises 15 residues. CDR3 amino acids: CASKRGANSGNTIYF. The CDR3 coding sequence is TGCGCCAGCAAACGGGGGGCCAACTCTGGAAACACCATATATTTT.

The chain recombines TRBV13 with TRBJ2-1; D is unclear. Germline V gene data show CDR1 as PRHDT and CDR2 as FYEKMQ (reference sequence). The CDR3 covers 13 residues. Trimming pared 0 bases from V and 8 bases from J, leaving 8 bases between. CDR3 DNA: TGTGCCAGCAGCTTAGGGGGCACCCATGAGCAGTTCTTC. Amino acid sequence: CASSLGGTHEQFF.

The rearrangement uses TRBV6-6 and TRBJ1-1; the match to TRBD1 covers 9 bases. Germline V gene sequence: CDR1 MNHNY, CDR2 SVGAGI (reference sequence). V was clipped by 6 bases and J by 12 bases; unmatched bases: 11. The CDR3 runs 13 residues. In DNA form, the CDR3 reads TGTGCCAGCAGCTTAAACACAGGGGGCAGGACTTTCTTT. It translates to CASSLNTGGRTFF.

V gene TRBV28 combines with J gene TRBJ2-4, with D tentatively TRBD2 (6 bases). CDR1 and CDR2 (germline): MDHEN, SYDVKM. V was pared by 5 bases and J by 5 bases, with 16 bases between. The CDR3 covers 15 residues. CDR3 amino acids: CASSIPGLGENIQYF. The CDR3 DNA sequence: TGTGCCAGCAGTATCCCGGGACTGGGTGAAAACATTCAGTACTTC.

This clone was picked up one time. The rearrangement joins TRBV6-4 to TRBJ2-1, with 7 bases matching TRBD1. CDR1 is MRHNA and CDR2 is SNTAGT in the germline V gene. Germline trimming cut 6 bases from V and 1 base from J; bases unmatched to any gene: 6. This CDR3 has 15 amino acids. The CDR3 bases are TGTGCCAGCAGCCTACAGGGGAAATCCTACAATGAGCAGTTCTTC. This translates into CASSLQGKSYNEQFF.

This clone appeared once. This sequence joins TRBV10-2 and TRBJ2-7; 12 bases align to TRBD2. CDR3 length: 14 amino acids. V shed 6 bases, J shed 6 bases, and the junction held 6 bases outside the gene matches. Germline CDR1 is WSHSY and CDR2 is SAAADI. The chain's CDR3 is CASSTTSGGGEQYF. CDR3 bases: TGCGCCAGCAGCACGACTAGCGGGGGAGGCGAGCAGTACTTC.

V and J are TRBV11-3 and TRBJ2-1, with a weak D call TRBD2 (5 bases). CDR1 SGHNT and CDR2 YENEEA come from the germline V gene. The V end was cut by 5 bases, the J end by 0 bases, with 11 bases between. The CDR3 is 15 amino acids. As DNA, the CDR3 is TGTGCCAGCAGCACCGGGGTACCCTCCTACAATGAGCAGTTCTTC. Amino acid sequence: CASSTGVPSYNEQFF.

The chain uses TRBV9 and TRBJ1-2; TRBD1 matches 9 bases. Trimming at V came to 2 bases and at J to 5 bases, leaving 10 bases not matched to a gene. CDR1 is SGDLS and CDR2 is YYNGEE in the germline V gene. CDR3 length: 16 amino acids. CDR3 sequence (DNA): TGTGCCAGCAGCGTCGATGTGGGACAGGGTTTTTATGGCTACACCTTC. It translates to CASSVDVGQGFYGYTF.

This sequence joins TRBV18 and TRBJ2-1; 8 positions match TRBD2. In germline, CDR1 is KGHSH, CDR2 LQKENI. V lost 2 bases to trimming and J lost 4 bases; unmatched junction nucleotides: 22. CDR3 length equals 21 residues. For the CDR3, the DNA is TGTGCCAGCTCACCAAGGTCTTCCGGGACTAGTAAAATCATCCTATACAATGAGCAGTTCTTC. As protein: CASSPRSSGTSKIILYNEQFF.

The chain is built from TRBV9 and TRBJ1-1; D call uncertain. V was clipped by 4 bases and J by 0 bases, with 10 bases between them. There are 14 residues in the CDR3. Germline-derived CDR1 and CDR2 are SGDLS and YYNGEE. The CDR3 nucleotides read TGTGCCAGCAGCCCCCAGTACATGAACACTGAAGCTTTCTTT. Translated, it gives CASSPQYMNTEAFF.

This rearrangement joins TRBV5-4 to TRBJ2-5; no reliable D call. CDR3 size: 13 residues. Trimming took off 2 bases at V and 4 bases at J, with 9 bases between the two ends. CDR1 is SGHNT, CDR2 YYREEE, per germline (reference sequence). CDR3 sequence (DNA): TGTGCCAGCAGCTTAGTCAGAGGAGAGACCCAGTACTTC. Translation gives CASSLVRGETQYF.

The chain recombines TRBV14 with TRBJ1-4; D unresolved. V was trimmed by 5 bases and J by 7 bases, leaving 8 bases between them. There are 12 residues in the CDR3. In germline, CDR1 is SGHDN, CDR2 FVKESK. As DNA, the CDR3 is TGTGCCAGCAGCGCAAGCTTTGAAAAACTGTTTTTT. Translating gives CASSASFEKLFF.

V gene TRBV7-9 combines with J gene TRBJ1-5; 7 bases line up with TRBD1. The CDR3 covers 13 residues. Germline lookup yields CDR1 SEHNR and CDR2 FQNEAQ (reference sequence). V lost 4 bases to trimming and J lost 7 bases; unmatched junction nucleotides: 4. CDR3 bases: TGTGCCAGCAGCTCCTACAGGGGCCAGCCCCAGCATTTT. Translating it yields CASSSYRGQPQHF.

The chain carries TRBV6-5 and TRBJ1-2; D possibly corresponds to TRBD1 (5 bases). The germline V and J ends were trimmed by 0 bases and 5 bases, with 13 bases remaining between them. The CDR3 loop spans 15 amino acids. Germline-derived CDR1 and CDR2 are MNHEY and SVGAGI. DNA for the CDR3: TGTGCCAGCAGTTACTCGCCAGGGCTCACATATGGCTACACCTTC. Protein sequence: CASSYSPGLTYGYTF.